This entry describes one TCR beta chain. Its target is not known. The CDR3 runs to 16 residues. Germline V CDR1 and CDR2: SGHRS, YFSETQ. The junction had 2 bases not matched to a gene; V was cut back by 0 bases and J by 4 bases. These data are taken from a study of shared clonotypes between healthy human individuals. When replicate PCRs were run on sorted subsets, they used approximately 0.2 ug DNA, 30,000 to 35,000 T cell genomes. Clones were read by immunoSEQ multiplex PCR, and TCRdb kept only the in-frame ones, dropping some. The table includes roughly 2.2 million clones, 90% to 95% detected once. Study conclusions and caveats: With a few donors compared, around 5% of naive CD4 clonotypes were shared.

The sequenced material came from naive CD4+ T cells from PBMCs. Subset described: CD45RA+ positively selected. This TCR derives from a young man in good health. Some clones in this sample may be carry-over from other donors' samples. V is TRBV5-1 and J is TRBJ2-3; TRBD2 aligns across 13 bases. The CDR3 bases are TGCGCCAGCAGCTTGGCCGGACTAGCGGGAGCAGATACGCAGTATTTT. Translating gives CASSLAGLAGADTQYF.